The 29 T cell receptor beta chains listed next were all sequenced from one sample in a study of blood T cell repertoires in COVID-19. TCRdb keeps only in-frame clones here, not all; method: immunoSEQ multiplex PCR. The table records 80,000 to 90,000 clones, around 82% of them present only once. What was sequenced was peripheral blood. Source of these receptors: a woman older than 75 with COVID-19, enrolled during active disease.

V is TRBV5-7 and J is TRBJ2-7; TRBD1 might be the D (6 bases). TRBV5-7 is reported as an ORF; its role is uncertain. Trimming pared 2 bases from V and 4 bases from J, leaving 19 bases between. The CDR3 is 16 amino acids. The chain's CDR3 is CASSLKRGQGLYEQYF. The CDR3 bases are TGTGCCAGCAGCTTAAAGCGAGGCCAGGGGCTGTACGAGCAGTACTTC.

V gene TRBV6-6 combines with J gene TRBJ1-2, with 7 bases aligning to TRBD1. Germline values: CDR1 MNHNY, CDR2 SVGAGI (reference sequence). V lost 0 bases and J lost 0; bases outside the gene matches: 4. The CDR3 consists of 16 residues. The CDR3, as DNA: TGTGCCAGCAGTTACTCGGGTGGGACAGCTAACTATGGCTACACCTTC. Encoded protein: CASSYSGGTANYGYTF.

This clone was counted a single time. CDR3: CASRPPGTAEPRSYEQYF. CDR3 DNA sequence: TGCGCCAGCCGCCCACCCGGGACAGCCGAACCGCGCTCCTACGAGCAGTACTTC. V gene TRBV10-2 combines with J gene TRBJ2-7; TRBD1 agrees at 7 bases. The V gene end was trimmed by 8 bases and the J gene end by 0 bases; junction bases not matched to a gene: 19. The CDR3 consists of 18 residues. Germline CDR1 and CDR2: WSHSY and SAAADI.

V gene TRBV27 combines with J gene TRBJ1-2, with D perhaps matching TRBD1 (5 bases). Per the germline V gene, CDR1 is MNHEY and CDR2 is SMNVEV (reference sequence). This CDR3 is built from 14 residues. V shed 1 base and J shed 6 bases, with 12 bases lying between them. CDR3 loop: CASSLFFRGNGYTF. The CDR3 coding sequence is TGTGCCAGCAGTTTATTTTTTCGGGGGAATGGCTACACCTTC.

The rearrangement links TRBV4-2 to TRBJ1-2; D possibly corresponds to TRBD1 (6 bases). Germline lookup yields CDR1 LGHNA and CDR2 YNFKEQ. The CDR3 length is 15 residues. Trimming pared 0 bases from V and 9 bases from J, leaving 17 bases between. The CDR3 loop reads CASSQDVLDRTSYTF. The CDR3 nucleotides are TGTGCCAGCAGCCAAGACGTCTTGGACAGAACTAGCTACACCTTC.

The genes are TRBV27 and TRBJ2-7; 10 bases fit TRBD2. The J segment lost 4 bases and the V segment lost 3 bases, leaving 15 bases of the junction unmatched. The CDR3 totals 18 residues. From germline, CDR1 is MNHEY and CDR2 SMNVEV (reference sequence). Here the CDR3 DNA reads TGTGCCAGCAGTTTGAGGGCTAGCGGGAGTTCCCTTCAATACGAGCAGTACTTC. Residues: CASSLRASGSSLQYEQYF.

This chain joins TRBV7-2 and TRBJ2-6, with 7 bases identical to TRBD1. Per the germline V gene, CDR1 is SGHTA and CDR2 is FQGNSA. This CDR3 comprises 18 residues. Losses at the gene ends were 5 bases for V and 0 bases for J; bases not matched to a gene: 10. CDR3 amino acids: CASSALGRGISGANVLTF. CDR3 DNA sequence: TGTGCCAGCAGCGCCCTTGGCAGGGGGATCTCTGGGGCCAACGTCCTGACTTTC.

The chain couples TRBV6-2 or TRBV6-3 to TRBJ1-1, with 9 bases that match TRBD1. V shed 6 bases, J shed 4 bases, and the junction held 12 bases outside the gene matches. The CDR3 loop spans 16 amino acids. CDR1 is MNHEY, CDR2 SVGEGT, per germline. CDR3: CASSSTGGLWGTEAFF. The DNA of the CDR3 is TGTGCCAGCAGCTCGACAGGGGGGCTGTGGGGCACTGAAGCTTTCTTT.

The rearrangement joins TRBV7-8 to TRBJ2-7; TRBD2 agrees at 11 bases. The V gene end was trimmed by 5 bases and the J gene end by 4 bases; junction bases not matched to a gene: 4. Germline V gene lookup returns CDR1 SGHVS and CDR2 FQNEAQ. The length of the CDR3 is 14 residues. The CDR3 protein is CASSRGTSGYEQYF. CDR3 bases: TGTGCCAGCAGCCGGGGGACTAGCGGATACGAGCAGTACTTC.

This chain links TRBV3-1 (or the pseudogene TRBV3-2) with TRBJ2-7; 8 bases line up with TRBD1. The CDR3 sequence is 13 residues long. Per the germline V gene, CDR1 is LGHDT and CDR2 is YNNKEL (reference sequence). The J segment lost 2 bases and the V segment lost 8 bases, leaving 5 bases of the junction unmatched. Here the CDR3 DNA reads TGTGCCAGCGCTCGGACAGGGACCTACGAGCAGTACTTC. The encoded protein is CASARTGTYEQYF.

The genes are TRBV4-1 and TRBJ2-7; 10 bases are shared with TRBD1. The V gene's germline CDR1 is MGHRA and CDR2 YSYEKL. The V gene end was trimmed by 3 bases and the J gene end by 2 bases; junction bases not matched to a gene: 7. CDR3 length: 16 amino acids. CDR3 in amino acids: CASSHRQGAHPYEQYF. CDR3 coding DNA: TGCGCCAGCAGCCATCGACAGGGGGCGCACCCCTACGAGCAGTACTTC.

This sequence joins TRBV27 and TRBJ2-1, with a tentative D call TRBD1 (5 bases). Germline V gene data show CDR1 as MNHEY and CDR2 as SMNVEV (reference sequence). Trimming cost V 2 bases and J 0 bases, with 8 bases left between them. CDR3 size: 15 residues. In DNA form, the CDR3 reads TGTGCCAGCAGTTTAGCAGGGTCCTCCTACAATGAGCAGTTCTTC. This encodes CASSLAGSSYNEQFF.

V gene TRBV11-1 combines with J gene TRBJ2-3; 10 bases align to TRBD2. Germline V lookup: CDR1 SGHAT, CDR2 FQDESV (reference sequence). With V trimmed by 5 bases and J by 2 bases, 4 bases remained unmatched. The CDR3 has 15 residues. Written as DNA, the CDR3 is TGTGCCAGCAGCCTGGGGACTAGCGTCACAGATACGCAGTATTTT. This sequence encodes CASSLGTSVTDTQYF.

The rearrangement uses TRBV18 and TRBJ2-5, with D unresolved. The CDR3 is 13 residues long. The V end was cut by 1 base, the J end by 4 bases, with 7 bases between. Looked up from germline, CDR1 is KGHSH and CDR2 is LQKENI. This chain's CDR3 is CASSPLRGETQYF. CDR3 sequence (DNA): TGTGCCAGCTCACCACTTCGAGGAGAGACCCAGTACTTC. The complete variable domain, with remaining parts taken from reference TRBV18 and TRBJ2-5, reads NAGVMQNPRHLVRRRGQEARLRCSPMKGHSHVYWYRQLPEEGLKFMVYLQKENIIDESGMPKERFSAEFPKEGPSILRIQQVVRGDSAAYFCASSPLRGETQYFGPGTRLLVL.

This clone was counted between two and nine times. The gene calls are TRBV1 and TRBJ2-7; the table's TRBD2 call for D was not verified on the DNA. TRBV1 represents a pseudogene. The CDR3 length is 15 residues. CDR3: CTSSPLAVIPYEQYF. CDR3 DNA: TGCACCAGCAGCCCACTAGCGGTGATACCCTACGAGCAGTACTTC.

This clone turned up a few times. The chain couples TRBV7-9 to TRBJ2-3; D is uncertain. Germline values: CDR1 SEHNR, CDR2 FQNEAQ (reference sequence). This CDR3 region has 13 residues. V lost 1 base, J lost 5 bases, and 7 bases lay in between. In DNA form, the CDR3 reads TGTGCCAGCAGCTTAGACAGACGAGATACGCAGTATTTT. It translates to CASSLDRRDTQYF.

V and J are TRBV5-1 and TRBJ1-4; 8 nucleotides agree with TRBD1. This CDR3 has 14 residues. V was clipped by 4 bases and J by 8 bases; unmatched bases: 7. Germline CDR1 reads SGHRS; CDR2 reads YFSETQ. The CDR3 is CASSGTGGGEKLFF. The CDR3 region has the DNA TGCGCCAGCAGCGGAACAGGGGGAGGAGAAAAACTGTTTTTT.

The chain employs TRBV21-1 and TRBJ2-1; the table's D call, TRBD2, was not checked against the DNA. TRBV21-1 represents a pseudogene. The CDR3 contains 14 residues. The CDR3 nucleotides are TGTGCCAGCAGCATTAGACTAAGTTACAATGAGCAGTTCTTC. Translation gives CASSIRLSYNEQFF.

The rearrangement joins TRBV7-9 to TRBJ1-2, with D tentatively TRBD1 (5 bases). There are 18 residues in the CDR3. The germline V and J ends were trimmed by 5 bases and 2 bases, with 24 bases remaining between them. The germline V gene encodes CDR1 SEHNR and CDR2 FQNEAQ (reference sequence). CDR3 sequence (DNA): TGTGCCAGCAGCACCCCGACGGGTGGTCAGGGATCCAACTATGGCTACACCTTC. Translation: CASSTPTGGQGSNYGYTF.

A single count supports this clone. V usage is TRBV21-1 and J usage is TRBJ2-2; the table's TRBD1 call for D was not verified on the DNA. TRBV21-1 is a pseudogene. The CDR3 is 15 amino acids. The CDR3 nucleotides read TGTGCCACCCGCCGGGGGACAGAGAACACCGGGGAGCTGTTTTTT. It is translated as CATRRGTENTGELFF.

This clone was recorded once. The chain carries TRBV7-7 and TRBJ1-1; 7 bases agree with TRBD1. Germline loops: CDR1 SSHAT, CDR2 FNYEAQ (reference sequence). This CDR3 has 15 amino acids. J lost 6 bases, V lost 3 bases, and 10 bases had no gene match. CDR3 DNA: TGTGCCAGCAGCTTTTTAGGGGGCGCGCCCCCTGAAGCTTTCTTT. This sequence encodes CASSFLGGAPPEAFF.

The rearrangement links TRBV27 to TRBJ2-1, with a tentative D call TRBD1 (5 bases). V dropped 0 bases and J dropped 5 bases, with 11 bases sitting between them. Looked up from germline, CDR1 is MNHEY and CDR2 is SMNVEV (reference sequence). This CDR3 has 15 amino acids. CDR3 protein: CASSLSAGINNEQFF. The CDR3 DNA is TGTGCCAGCAGTTTATCGGCAGGGATAAACAATGAGCAGTTCTTC.

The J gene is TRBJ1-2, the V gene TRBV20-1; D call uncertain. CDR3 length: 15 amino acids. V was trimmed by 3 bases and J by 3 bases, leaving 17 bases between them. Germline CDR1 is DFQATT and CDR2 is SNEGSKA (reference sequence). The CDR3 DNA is TGCAGTGCTAGTATGATGGGAGCAGGCTACTATGGCTACACCTTC. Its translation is CSASMMGAGYYGYTF.

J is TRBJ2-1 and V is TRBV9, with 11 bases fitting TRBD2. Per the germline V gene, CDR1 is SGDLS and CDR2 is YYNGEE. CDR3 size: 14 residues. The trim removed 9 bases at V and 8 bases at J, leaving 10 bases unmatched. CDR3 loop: CANETSGRGDEQFF. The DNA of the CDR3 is TGTGCCAACGAAACTAGCGGGAGAGGCGATGAGCAGTTCTTC.

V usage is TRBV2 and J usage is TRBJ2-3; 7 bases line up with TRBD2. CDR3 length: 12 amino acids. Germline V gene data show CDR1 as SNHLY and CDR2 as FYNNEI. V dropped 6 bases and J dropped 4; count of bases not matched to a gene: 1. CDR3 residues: CASRGLADTQYF. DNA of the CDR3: TGTGCCAGCAGAGGACTAGCAGATACGCAGTATTTT.

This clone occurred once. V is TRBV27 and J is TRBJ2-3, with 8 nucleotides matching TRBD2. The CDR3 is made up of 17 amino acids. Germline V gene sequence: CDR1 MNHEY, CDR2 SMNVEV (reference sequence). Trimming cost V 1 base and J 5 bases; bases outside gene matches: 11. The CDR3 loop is CASSLLVLGLVRDTQYF. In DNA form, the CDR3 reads TGTGCCAGCAGTTTATTAGTCTTGGGACTAGTCCGAGATACGCAGTATTTT.

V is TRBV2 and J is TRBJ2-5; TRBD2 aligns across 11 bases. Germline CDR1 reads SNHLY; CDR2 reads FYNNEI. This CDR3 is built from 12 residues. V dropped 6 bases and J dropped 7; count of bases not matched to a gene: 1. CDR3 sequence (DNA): TGTGCCAGCAGGGGGACTAGCGGGACCCAGTACTTC. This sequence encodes CASRGTSGTQYF.

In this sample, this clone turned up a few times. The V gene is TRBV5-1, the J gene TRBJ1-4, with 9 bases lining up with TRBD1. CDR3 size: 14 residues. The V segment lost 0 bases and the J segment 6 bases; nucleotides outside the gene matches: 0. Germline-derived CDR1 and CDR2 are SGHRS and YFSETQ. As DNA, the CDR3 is TGCGCCAGCAGCTTGGGACAGGGGGATGAAAAACTGTTTTTT. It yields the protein CASSLGQGDEKLFF.

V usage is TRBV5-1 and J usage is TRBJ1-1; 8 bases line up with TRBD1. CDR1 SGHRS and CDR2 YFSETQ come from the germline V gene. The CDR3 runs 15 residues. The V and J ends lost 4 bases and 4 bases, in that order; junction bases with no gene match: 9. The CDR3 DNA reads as TGCGCCAGCAGCAATCAGGGGGCCGTTGGCACTGAAGCTTTCTTT. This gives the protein CASSNQGAVGTEAFF.